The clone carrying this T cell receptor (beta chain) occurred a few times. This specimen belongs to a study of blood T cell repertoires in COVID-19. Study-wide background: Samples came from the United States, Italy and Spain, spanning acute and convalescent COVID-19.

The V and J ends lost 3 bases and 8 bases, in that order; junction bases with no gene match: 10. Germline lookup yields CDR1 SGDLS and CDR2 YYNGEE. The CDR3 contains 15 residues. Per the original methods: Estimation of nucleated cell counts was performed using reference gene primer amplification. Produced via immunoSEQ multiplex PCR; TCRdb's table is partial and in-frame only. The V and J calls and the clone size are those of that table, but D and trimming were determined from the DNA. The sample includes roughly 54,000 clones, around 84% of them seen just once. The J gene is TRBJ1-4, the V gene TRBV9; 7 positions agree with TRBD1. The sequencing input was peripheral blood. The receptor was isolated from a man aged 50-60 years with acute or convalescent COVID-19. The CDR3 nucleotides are TGTGCCAGCAGCGGATCGACAGGGCCCCGAGAAAAACTGTTTTTT. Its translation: CASSGSTGPREKLFF.